These 31 T cell receptor beta chains came from one sample sequenced in a study of blood T cell repertoires in COVID-19. Sequencing used immunoSEQ multiplex PCR; TCRdb keeps in-frame clones, though not all of them. Of about 60,000 clones listed, about 82% were seen once; the top ten hold roughly 39%. Sequencing used peripheral blood. The origin of the receptors is a human donor in a cohort sampled during active COVID-19.

The gene calls are TRBV24-1 and TRBJ2-1, with 9 bases fitting TRBD1. The germline gives CDR1 KGHDR, CDR2 SFDVKD. The CDR3 length is 15 residues. The trim removed 3 bases at V and 7 bases at J, leaving 6 bases unmatched. CDR3 sequence reads: CATSDAQGAGNEQFF. The CDR3 region has the DNA TGTGCCACCAGTGATGCACAGGGGGCGGGGAATGAGCAGTTCTTC.

V is TRBV6-6 and J is TRBJ1-1, with 10 bases identical to TRBD1. Germline CDR1 MNHNY, CDR2 SVGAGI (reference sequence). The ends lost 5 bases at V and 3 bases at J; junction bases unmatched: 6. The CDR3 loop spans 15 amino acids. The CDR3 region has the DNA TGTGCCAGCAGTAGGACAGGGGGTAGTTACACTGAAGCTTTCTTT. Protein product: CASSRTGGSYTEAFF.

This chain joins TRBV5-6 and TRBJ2-7; TRBD1 agrees at 9 bases. Unmatched junction bases numbered 8, after V lost 4 bases and J lost 3 bases. Germline V gene sequence: CDR1 SGHDT, CDR2 YYEEEE. The CDR3 consists of 15 residues. CDR3: CASSLLTGGIYEQYF. The CDR3 coding sequence is TGTGCCAGCAGCCTACTGACAGGGGGTATCTACGAGCAGTACTTC.

V usage is TRBV27 and J usage is TRBJ2-7, with 7 bases matching TRBD1. V shed 5 bases and J 3 bases; nucleotides not matched to a gene: 7. This CDR3 region has 14 residues. The germline V gene has CDR1 MNHEY and CDR2 SMNVEV (reference sequence). The CDR3 sequence: CASSRQGRGYEQYF. CDR3 DNA: TGTGCCAGCAGTAGACAGGGCAGGGGCTACGAGCAGTACTTC.

This chain joins TRBV6-2 or TRBV6-3 and TRBJ2-4; D possibly corresponds to TRBD2 (6 bases). Trimming took 6 bases from V and 4 from J, leaving 19 bases between them. The CDR3 length is 16 residues. Germline values: CDR1 MNHEY, CDR2 SVGEGT. In nucleotides, the CDR3 is TGTGCCAGCAGCCACGGGAGTAAGGGTAGAAAAAACATTCAGTACTTC. Its translation is CASSHGSKGRKNIQYF.

The genes are TRBV5-1 and TRBJ2-3, with 8 bases aligning to TRBD1. J lost 1 base, V lost 4 bases, and 5 bases had no gene match. The CDR3 has 15 amino acids. In germline, CDR1 is SGHRS, CDR2 YFSETQ. This CDR3 is CASSIQQGGTDTQYF. The CDR3 DNA follows: TGCGCCAGCAGCATACAACAGGGGGGCACAGATACGCAGTATTTT.

This clone has only one observation. V is TRBV3-1 (or the pseudogene TRBV3-2) and J is TRBJ1-2; TRBD1 is a possible D gene (6 bases). CDR3 length equals 15 residues. The V end lost 10 bases, the J end lost 7 bases, and 25 bases lay between the germline ends. The V gene's germline CDR1 is LGHDT and CDR2 YNNKEL (reference sequence). The CDR3 sequence is CATHNRGAGASGYTF. DNA for the CDR3: TGTGCCACCCATAACCGTGGGGCAGGGGCCAGTGGCTACACCTTC.

V gene TRBV7-9 combines with J gene TRBJ2-5, with TRBD2 matching 7 bases. Losses at the gene ends were 6 bases for V and 2 bases for J; bases not matched to a gene: 3. The CDR3 consists of 13 residues. Germline-derived CDR1 and CDR2 are SEHNR and FQNEAQ (reference sequence). The DNA of the CDR3 is TGTGCCAGCAGTCTAGCGGTTCAAGAGACCCAGTACTTC. Protein sequence: CASSLAVQETQYF.

The genes are TRBV4-2 and TRBJ1-2; D remains ambiguous. The CDR3 consists of 15 residues. Germline V gives CDR1 LGHNA, CDR2 YNFKEQ. Deletions cut 1 base from V and 5 bases from J, with 14 bases between. The CDR3 bases are TGTGCCAGCAGCCAAGGCGCCCGAGCGGGTTATGGCTACACCTTC. Its translation: CASSQGARAGYGYTF.

The chain uses TRBV28 and TRBJ2-7; 7 bases agree with TRBD2. Germline V gene data show CDR1 as MDHEN and CDR2 as SYDVKM. The CDR3 loop spans 14 amino acids. Trimming at V came to 6 bases and at J to 5 bases, leaving 10 bases not matched to a gene. CDR3 sequence reads: CASRGGGGSNEQYF. CDR3 DNA sequence: TGTGCCAGCAGAGGCGGCGGGGGATCGAACGAGCAGTACTTC.

This clone occurred once. J is TRBJ1-3 and V is TRBV5-1, with a weak D call TRBD1 (5 bases). Trimming cost V 4 bases and J 0 bases, with 17 bases left between them. CDR1 and CDR2 (germline): SGHRS, YFSETQ. The CDR3 is 17 amino acids. CDR3: CASSPGRGPDSGNTIYF. CDR3 coding DNA: TGCGCCAGCAGCCCTGGGAGGGGACCCGACTCTGGAAACACCATATATTTT.

This chain links TRBV5-1 with TRBJ2-2; TRBD2 matches 14 bases. Looked up from germline, CDR1 is SGHRS and CDR2 is YFSETQ. The V segment lost 5 bases and the J segment 4 bases; nucleotides outside the gene matches: 4. The CDR3 runs to 16 residues. The CDR3 nucleotides are TGCGCCAGCAGTGGACTAGCGGGGGGATTCACCGGGGAGCTGTTTTTT. Encoded protein: CASSGLAGGFTGELFF.

This clone has more than one count but fewer than ten. This chain joins TRBV29-1 and TRBJ2-2; 8 nucleotides agree with TRBD2. CDR3 size: 15 residues. In germline, CDR1 is SQVTM, CDR2 ANQGSEA. J gave up 7 bases and V 4 bases, and 11 bases lay outside the gene matches. CDR3 loop: CSVVRTSTSGGELFF. The CDR3 DNA sequence: TGCAGCGTTGTGAGGACTAGCACCTCTGGCGGGGAGCTGTTTTTT.

This clone was picked up a small number of times. The chain links TRBV12-3 or TRBV12-4 to TRBJ2-5; 8 nucleotides match TRBD2. With 4 bases clipped from V and 5 bases from J, the junction kept 0 bases outside the gene matches. The CDR3 is 12 amino acids. CDR3 in amino acids: CASSSSGETQYF. The CDR3, as DNA: TGTGCCAGCAGTTCTAGCGGGGAGACCCAGTACTTC.

The chain is built from TRBV19 and TRBJ2-1, with 8 bases identical to TRBD2. Trimming cost V 3 bases and J 8 bases; bases outside gene matches: 6. CDR1 is LNHDA, CDR2 SQIVND, per germline (reference sequence). This CDR3 is 14 amino acids long. In DNA, the CDR3 is TGTGCCAGTAGTATCGGGGGGGATTATCATGAGCAGTTCTTC. Translating gives CASSIGGDYHEQFF. The entire variable domain, with the rest obtained from reference TRBV19 and TRBJ2-1, is as follows: DGGITQSPKYLFRKEGQNVTLSCEQNLNHDAMYWYRQDPGQGLRLIYYSQIVNDFQKGDIAEGYSVSREKKESFPLTVTSAQKNPTAFYLCASSIGGDYHEQFFGPGTRLTVL.

The CDR3 loop is CASYRDRGFSEQFF. The CDR3 coding sequence is TGTGCCAGCTACCGGGACAGGGGTTTTAGTGAGCAGTTCTTC. V gene TRBV10-3 combines with J gene TRBJ2-1; 10 positions match TRBD1. The germline gives CDR1 ENHRY, CDR2 SYGVKD. Trimming at V came to 10 bases and at J to 9 bases, leaving 12 bases not matched to a gene. This CDR3 region has 14 residues.

V usage is TRBV19 and J usage is TRBJ2-3; a weak D match, TRBD2 (5 bases). The CDR3 runs to 16 residues. Germline values: CDR1 LNHDA, CDR2 SQIVND (reference sequence). V lost 5 bases and J lost 3, with 18 bases in between. This CDR3 reads CASSPGRTGITDTQYF. In nucleotides, the CDR3 is TGTGCCAGTAGTCCCGGACGAACGGGGATAACAGATACGCAGTATTTT.

This chain links TRBV4-3 with TRBJ2-1; TRBD2 matches at 8 bases. Germline-derived CDR1 and CDR2 are LGHNA and YSLEER. V lost 1 base and J lost 1; bases outside the gene matches: 0. This CDR3 comprises 15 residues. This chain's CDR3 is CASSQGLASYNEQFF. The CDR3 bases are TGCGCCAGCAGCCAAGGACTAGCGTCCTACAATGAGCAGTTCTTC.

This clone was observed once. The V and J genes are TRBV11-2 and TRBJ2-3; weak D call: TRBD2 (5 bases). CDR1 is SGHAT and CDR2 is FQNNGV in the germline V gene. The CDR3 sequence is 16 residues long. Trimming shortened V by 3 bases and J by 0 bases, and 13 bases separated the two germline ends. CDR3 loop: CASSFSLGASTDTQYF. CDR3 nucleotide sequence: TGTGCCAGCAGCTTCTCGTTGGGAGCCAGCACAGATACGCAGTATTTT.

The CDR3 DNA sequence: TGTGCCAGCAGTAAACGACAGGGTTGGCCTTTCTTT. Protein sequence: CASSKRQGWPFF. V is TRBV12-3 or TRBV12-4 and J is TRBJ1-1, with 7 nucleotides matching TRBD1. Unmatched junction bases numbered 9, after V lost 5 bases and J lost 12 bases. The CDR3 has 12 amino acids.

This clone has just a few counts. For the CDR3, the DNA is TGTGCCAGCAGCCAAGCCCTCCTAGGGGCGGGGGGGCCAGGCGAGCAGTACTTC. Translating it yields CASSQALLGAGGPGEQYF. The V call is TRBV3-1 (or the pseudogene TRBV3-2), the J call TRBJ2-7, with 9 bases aligning to TRBD2. J gave up 6 bases and V 1 base, and 16 bases lay outside the gene matches. The CDR3 covers 18 residues. Germline values: CDR1 LGHDT, CDR2 YNNKEL (reference sequence).

This sequence joins TRBV2 and TRBJ2-3; D remains unclear. The CDR3 consists of 15 residues. The V and J ends lost 4 bases and 0 bases respectively, with 11 bases between them. Germline-derived CDR1 and CDR2 are SNHLY and FYNNEI. Here the CDR3 DNA reads TGTGCCAGCAGTGTGGTCCGGGTAAGCACAGATACGCAGTATTTT. Protein sequence: CASSVVRVSTDTQYF.

The V gene is TRBV29-1, the J gene TRBJ1-2; D is perhaps TRBD1 (6 bases). CDR1 and CDR2 from the germline V gene are SQVTM and ANQGSEA. The ends were cut back, 5 bases at V and 3 bases at J, with 7 bases in the middle. The CDR3 is 11 amino acids. The CDR3 spells CSVPGDYGYTF. CDR3 bases: TGCAGCGTTCCAGGGGACTATGGCTACACCTTC.

V gene TRBV11-3 combines with J gene TRBJ2-2, with a weak D call TRBD2 (6 bases). Germline values: CDR1 SGHNT, CDR2 YENEEA. Trimming took 3 bases from V and 4 from J, leaving 12 bases between them. The CDR3 loop spans 15 amino acids. The CDR3 DNA reads TGTGCCAGCAGCTTTTTCACGCGGGGCACCGGGGAGCTGTTTTTT. This codes for CASSFFTRGTGELFF.

This clone was detected only a few times. CDR3 region: CSVYREHGYTF. The CDR3 DNA reads TGCAGCGTTTACAGGGAGCATGGCTACACCTTC. The chain carries TRBV29-1 and TRBJ1-2, with D possibly matching TRBD1 (6 bases). The CDR3 consists of 11 residues. V dropped 5 bases and J dropped 6 bases, with 10 bases sitting between them. Germline values: CDR1 SQVTM, CDR2 ANQGSEA. The full variable domain, completed using reference TRBV29-1 and TRBJ1-2, is SAVISQKPSRDICQRGTSLTIQCQVDSQVTMMFWYRQQPGQSLTLIATANQGSEATYESGFVIDKFPISRPNLTFSTLTVSNMSPEDSSIYLCSVYREHGYTFGSGTRLTVV.

This clone appeared once. This chain connects TRBV30 to TRBJ1-1, with TRBD1 matching 8 bases. The CDR3 has 14 amino acids. Germline V CDR1 and CDR2: GTSNPN, SVGIG (reference sequence). With 2 bases clipped from V and 7 bases from J, the junction kept 9 bases outside the gene matches. CDR3 loop: CAWSQTLTGVEAFF. Here the CDR3 DNA reads TGTGCCTGGAGTCAAACACTGACAGGGGTTGAAGCTTTCTTT. Combining the CDR3 with reference TRBV30 and TRBJ1-1 gives the whole variable domain SQTIHQWPATLVQPVGSPLSLECTVEGTSNPNLYWYRQAAGRGLQLLFYSVGIGQISSEVPQNLSASRPQDRQFILSSKKLLLSDSGFYLCAWSQTLTGVEAFFGQGTRLTVV.

The genes are TRBV6-5 and TRBJ2-1; 7 bases line up with TRBD2. Trimming removed 6 bases from V and 5 bases from J; junction bases left unmatched: 7. The CDR3 spans 14 residues. Looked up from germline, CDR1 is MNHEY and CDR2 is SVGAGI. CDR3 in DNA: TGTGCCAGCAGCGGCCCTGGGAGGGACAATGAGCAGTTCTTC. Amino acid sequence: CASSGPGRDNEQFF.

The chain is built from TRBV5-5 and TRBJ1-6; 7 bases agree with TRBD1. Germline CDR1 reads SGHKS; CDR2 reads YYEKEE (reference sequence). CDR3 length equals 16 residues. V trimming: 4 bases; J trimming: 7 bases; junction bases outside the gene matches: 11. The CDR3 here is CASSPSGDRQNSPLHF. As DNA, the CDR3 is TGTGCCAGCAGCCCATCCGGGGACAGACAGAATTCACCCCTCCACTTT.

This chain joins TRBV3-1 (or the pseudogene TRBV3-2) and TRBJ2-1; D may be TRBD1 (7 bases). With 4 bases removed from V and 8 bases from J, the gap between germline ends came to 18 bases. The CDR3 covers 15 residues. Germline CDR1 is LGHDT and CDR2 is YNNKEL (reference sequence). The CDR3 DNA sequence: TGTGCCAGCAGCCCTACCTCGACAGGGAGGCATGAGCAGTTCTTC. It translates to CASSPTSTGRHEQFF.

The chain recombines TRBV20-1 with TRBJ2-2; D might be TRBD1 (6 bases). V was clipped by 3 bases and J by 2 bases, with 13 bases between them. The germline V gene encodes CDR1 DFQATT and CDR2 SNEGSKA (reference sequence). The CDR3 covers 15 residues. The CDR3, as DNA: TGCAGTGCTAGTCAAGGACAGAGAAACACCGGGGAGCTGTTTTTT. Translation gives CSASQGQRNTGELFF.

In this sample, this clone turned up once. The chain links TRBV7-8 to TRBJ1-1; perhaps TRBD1 as D (5 bases). The germline gives CDR1 SGHVS, CDR2 FQNEAQ. The CDR3 runs 18 residues. V was shortened by 4 bases and J by 3 bases, with 24 bases between the two germline ends. CDR3 region: CASSSQIEYDRRYTEAFF. CDR3 coding DNA: TGTGCCAGCAGCTCTCAGATAGAATACGACAGAAGATACACTGAAGCTTTCTTT.